Sequencing of this T cell receptor beta chain was carried out in a study of T cells in Graves' hyperthyroidism and ophthalmopathy. Study details: Sampling of peripheral blood happened at initial diagnosis, prior to any treatment.

Points from the study as a whole: Ophthalmopathy, as predicted by the model, came a median around 7 months after the prediction.

In regard to this clonotype: The antigen is undetermined.

RNA transcripts yielded amplified TCR beta CDR3 regions. HTBI primers were employed in a first-round RT-PCR of the TCR CDR3. TCRdb itself ran the multiplex PCR reads through MiXCR, one entry per CDR3 protein. This sample has some 200,000 distinct CDR3 sequences, with roughly 17% found just once. Diagnostic assessment was based on clinical symptoms, serum thyroxine and TRAb, thyroid ultrasound and orbital computed tomography. V shed 4 bases, J shed 4 bases, and the junction held 4 bases outside the gene matches. CDR3 length: 15 residues. The germline V gene has CDR1 LNHDA and CDR2 SQIVND (reference sequence).

Sequencing input: blood. The gene calls are TRBV19 and TRBJ1-5; TRBD1 matches at 10 bases. The TCR originated in a man between 45 and 60 years old with Graves' hyperthyroidism. The CDR3 coding sequence is TGTGCCAGTAGTAAAGGGACAGGGGAAAATCAGCCCCAGCATTTT. As protein: CASSKGTGENQPQHF.